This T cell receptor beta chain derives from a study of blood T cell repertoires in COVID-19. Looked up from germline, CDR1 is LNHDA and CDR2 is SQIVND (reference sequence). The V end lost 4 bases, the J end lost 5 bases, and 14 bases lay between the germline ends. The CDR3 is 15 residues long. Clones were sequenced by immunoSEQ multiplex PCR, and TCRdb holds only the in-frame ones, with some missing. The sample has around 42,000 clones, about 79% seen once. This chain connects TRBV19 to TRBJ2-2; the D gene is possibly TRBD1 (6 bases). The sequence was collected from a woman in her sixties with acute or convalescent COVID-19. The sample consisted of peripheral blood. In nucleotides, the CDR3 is TGTGCCAGTAGTACCCTGGACAGTTATACCGGGGAGCTGTTTTTT. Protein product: CASSTLDSYTGELFF.